A single sample is the source of the 5 T cell receptor beta chains below, sequenced in a study of immune heterogeneity within non-small cell lung tumors. Bulk tumor genomic DNA, around 580 ng per sample, was used as template. Collection of several biopsies per primary tumor, spaced far apart, took place during surgery. Patients underwent curative surgery for untreated, newly diagnosed non-small cell lung cancer. A multiplex PCR containing 32 V primers and 13 J primers was used to amplify TCR beta CDR3. TCRdb re-derived calls from the multiplex PCR reads in MiXCR, one entry per CDR3 protein. The sample shows around 12,000 distinct CDR3 sequences, 25% to 35% of them seen only once. Sequencing was carried out using lung tumor tissue. The receptors originated from a woman in her fifties or sixties with non-small cell lung cancer.

This clonotype was recorded at least ten times. The gene calls are TRBV9 and TRBJ1-6; D gene ambiguous. With 0 bases removed from V and 13 bases from J, the gap between germline ends came to 8 bases. The germline CDR1 and CDR2 sequences are SGDLS and YYNGEE. This CDR3 is built from 12 residues. The CDR3 sequence is CASSVGVPPLHF. The CDR3 DNA reads TGTGCCAGCAGCGTAGGGGTACCGCCCCTCCACTTT.

This clonotype was seen a few times. The chain recombines TRBV19 with TRBJ1-6; D gene uncertain. Trimming removed 8 bases at V and 10 bases at J, with 9 bases between. There are 11 residues in the CDR3. Looked up from germline, CDR1 is LNHDA and CDR2 is SQIVND (reference sequence). The CDR3 coding sequence is TGTGCCAGTGGCCACTGGTCACCCCTCCACTTT. Amino acid sequence: CASGHWSPLHF.

This clonotype is classed as medium-sized. The chain links TRBV2 to TRBJ2-3; D gene unclear. Trimming removed 6 bases at V and 6 bases at J, with 7 bases between. CDR1 is SNHLY, CDR2 FYNNEI, per germline. CDR3 length: 11 amino acids. The CDR3 sequence is CASSLGDTQYF. In DNA, the CDR3 is TGTGCCAGCAGCCTAGGGGATACGCAGTATTTT.

This clonotype showed up just a few times. This chain joins TRBV7-9 and TRBJ1-1; 8 nucleotides line up with TRBD1. The junction had 8 bases not matched to a gene; V was cut back by 1 base and J by 1 base. CDR3 length: 17 amino acids. CDR1 and CDR2 from the germline V gene are SEHNR and FQNEAQ (reference sequence). The CDR3 is CASSLGDRGRTNTEAFF. Written as DNA, the CDR3 is TGTGCCAGCAGCTTAGGCGACAGGGGAAGAACGAACACTGAAGCTTTCTTT.

The rearrangement uses TRBV20-1 and TRBJ2-7; tentative D call: TRBD1 (7 bases). The CDR3 has 14 residues. Germline V lookup: CDR1 DFQATT, CDR2 SNEGSKA (reference sequence). V gave up 3 bases and J gave up 3 bases, with 15 bases separating them. Here the CDR3 DNA reads TGCAGTGCTAGGTACAGGGGAGGTGTCTACGAGCAGTACTTC. Its translation is CSARYRGGVYEQYF.